The 30 T cell receptor beta chains listed next were all sequenced from one sample in a study of blood T cells in healthy people across ages. It was with a sample-barcoded 5' primer and a J-beta primer mix that a second PCR of roughly 6 to 12 cycles was run. Each CDR3 protein is one row after TCRdb ran MiXCR on the 5' RACE reads. Here the sample spans 1.5 million to 2 million distinct CDR3 sequences, over 25% being singletons. Material for sequencing was blood. These receptors originate from a woman in her twenties or thirties in good health.

The V and J genes are TRBV29-1 and TRBJ1-1; D is unclear. Looked up from germline, CDR1 is SQVTM and CDR2 is ANQGSEA. V gave up 7 bases and J gave up 0 bases, with 12 bases separating them. The CDR3 has 13 residues. The CDR3 reads CSAARRLNTEAFF. In DNA form, the CDR3 reads TGCAGCGCCGCCCGGCGATTGAACACTGAAGCTTTCTTT.

This clonotype was seen a few times. This clone may be a read error of a much larger clone one base away. The chain joins TRBV20-1 to TRBJ2-4, with 8 bases aligning to TRBD2. Germline CDR1 and CDR2: DFQATT and SNEGSKA (reference sequence). J gave up 13 bases and V 5 bases, and 31 bases lay outside the gene matches. There are 19 residues in the CDR3. The DNA of the CDR3 is TGCAGTGCTTATTCCTCCGGGACTAGTTTCGCCAAACCCCTCGTTGAGCAGTACTTC. Residues: CSAYSSGTSFAKPLVEQYF.

This clonotype came up once. V is TRBV18 and J is TRBJ2-3; 7 nucleotides agree with TRBD2. The CDR3 extends over 15 amino acids. Trimming cost V 5 bases and J 4 bases; bases outside gene matches: 9. Germline CDR1 KGHSH, CDR2 LQKENI. This CDR3 is CASSTRTSLADTQYF. CDR3 DNA sequence: TGTGCCAGCTCAACCCGGACTAGTTTGGCAGATACGCAGTATTTT.

A single count supports this clonotype. The chain uses TRBV20-1 and TRBJ2-3; 7 bases agree with TRBD2. Germline V CDR1 and CDR2: DFQATT, SNEGSKA (reference sequence). This CDR3 has 14 amino acids. The junction had 10 bases not matched to a gene; V was cut back by 6 bases and J by 4 bases. For the CDR3, the DNA is TGCAGTGCAAAGACTAGCTCGGGGCCAGATACGCAGTATTTT. Its protein is CSAKTSSGPDTQYF.

This clonotype was seen more than once but under ten times. The chain couples TRBV10-3 to TRBJ2-1; 10 positions agree with TRBD2. The CDR3 extends over 19 amino acids. Per germline, CDR1 ENHRY and CDR2 SYGVKD. The ends lost 0 bases at V and 4 bases at J; junction bases unmatched: 12. CDR3 region: CAISESQGFLLAGYNEQFF. Written as DNA, the CDR3 is TGTGCCATCAGTGAGTCTCAAGGTTTTTTACTAGCGGGATACAATGAGCAGTTCTTC.

This clonotype was detected a few times. J is TRBJ1-1 and V is TRBV7-9; D ambiguous. The V and J ends lost 0 bases and 1 base respectively, with 9 bases between them. CDR3 size: 15 residues. CDR1 SEHNR and CDR2 FQNEAQ come from the germline V gene (reference sequence). The CDR3 spells CASSLARQENTEAFF. CDR3 nucleotide sequence: TGTGCCAGCAGCTTAGCTCGGCAGGAGAACACTGAAGCTTTCTTT.

This rearrangement joins TRBV7-9 to TRBJ1-2; TRBD1 is a possible D gene (5 bases). The ends were cut back, 0 bases at V and 8 bases at J, with 16 bases in the middle. Per germline, CDR1 SEHNR and CDR2 FQNEAQ (reference sequence). CDR3 length equals 15 residues. The CDR3 protein is CASSLAAGGVDGYTF. The CDR3 DNA sequence: TGTGCCAGCAGCTTAGCAGCGGGAGGGGTTGACGGCTACACCTTC.

At least ten counts were recorded for this clonotype. At one end, the junction sequence differs from germline, possibly due to a read error. The gene calls are TRBV5-1 and TRBJ2-1, with 11 bases matching TRBD2. Germline V gene sequence: CDR1 SGHRS, CDR2 YFSETQ. This CDR3 is built from 15 residues. CDR3 loop: CASSPGTSGYNEQFF. CDR3 DNA sequence: TGTGCCAGCAGCCCCGGGACTAGCGGCTACAATGAGCAGTTCTTC.

Turning to this clonotype: Being one base from a much bigger clone, this may be a read error. This sequence joins TRBV27 and TRBJ2-7; 7 bases fit TRBD1. The CDR3 is made up of 15 amino acids. Germline CDR1 and CDR2: MNHEY and SMNVEV (reference sequence). The CDR3 DNA reads as TGTGCCACCGCGACTTTACTACAGGGGCGCTACGGGCAGTACTTC. Protein: CATATLLQGRYGQYF.

The genes are TRBV5-1 and TRBJ2-5; D call uncertain. V was trimmed by 5 bases and J by 1 base, leaving 9 bases between them. This CDR3 contains 13 residues. Germline CDR1 is SGHRS and CDR2 is YFSETQ. Here the CDR3 reads CASRSPGQETQYF. The CDR3 DNA follows: TGCGCCAGCAGATCCCCAGGCCAAGAGACCCAGTACTTC.

The chain couples TRBV20-1 to TRBJ1-6, with no clear D. CDR1 DFQATT and CDR2 SNEGSKA come from the germline V gene (reference sequence). Trimming removed 0 bases at V and 3 bases at J, with 12 bases between. This CDR3 comprises 16 residues. The chain's CDR3 is CSARDLPINYNSPLHF. CDR3 nucleotide sequence: TGCAGTGCTAGAGATTTACCGATCAACTATAATTCACCCCTCCACTTT.

In this sample, this clonotype turned up a few times. The chain has TRBV4-3 and TRBJ1-4; no clear D gene. CDR1 and CDR2 from the germline V gene are LGHNA and YSLEER. This CDR3 is 15 amino acids long. Trimming took 1 base from V and 4 from J, leaving 10 bases between them. CDR3 bases: TGCGCCAGCAGCCAAGCGACGGCTCGTAATGAAAAACTGTTTTTT. It codes for CASSQATARNEKLFF.

The chain combines TRBV12-3 or TRBV12-4 with TRBJ1-6; D is uncertain. Trimming took 7 bases from V and 7 from J, leaving 11 bases between them. This CDR3 is built from 13 residues. As DNA, the CDR3 is TGTGCCAGCACCAGAACGGGGAATTCACCCCTCCACTTT. This gives the protein CASTRTGNSPLHF.

This chain uses TRBV7-7 with TRBJ2-1, with a possible D match to TRBD2 (5 bases). The closer fit of TRBJ2-7 to the DNA end suggests the J call may be wrong. Per the germline V gene, CDR1 is SSHAT and CDR2 is FNYEAQ (reference sequence). The CDR3 extends over 15 amino acids. Written as DNA, the CDR3 is TGTGCCAGCAGCGAGGACTTTAGCCCATACAATGAGCAGTACTTC. Amino acid sequence: CASSEDFSPYNEQYF.

Comment on this clonotype: This could be a read error, since a much larger clone is one nucleotide away. The V gene is TRBV6-5, the J gene TRBJ2-7, with D possibly TRBD2 on 5 matching bases. Germline V lookup: CDR1 MNHEY, CDR2 SVGAGI. The V end was cut by 3 bases, the J end by 5 bases, with 14 bases between. CDR3 length equals 14 residues. The CDR3 region is CASSYRGLGDEQYF. The DNA of the CDR3 is TGTGCCAGCAGTTATCGTGGTCTCGGGGACGAGCAGTACTTC.

This clonotype turned up a few times. The chain couples TRBV5-1 to TRBJ1-5, with a possible D match to TRBD1 (6 bases). Germline V gives CDR1 SGHRS, CDR2 YFSETQ. The CDR3 has 16 residues. With 3 bases removed from V and 1 base from J, the gap between germline ends came to 14 bases. The CDR3 DNA follows: TGCGCCAGCAGCTACGACCCTCAGGGGAGCAATCAGCCCCAGCATTTT. Amino acid sequence: CASSYDPQGSNQPQHF.

The genes are TRBV3-1 and TRBJ2-7; maybe TRBD2 (6 bases). The germline gives CDR1 LGHDT, CDR2 YNNKEL (reference sequence). The CDR3 runs 14 residues. V gave up 5 bases and J gave up 5 bases, with 16 bases separating them. The DNA for the CDR3 is TGTGCCAGCAGCTCGCGACTAGGGCCCCACGAGCAGTACTTC. Residues: CASSSRLGPHEQYF.

Of note for this clonotype: A read error may explain this, as a much larger clone is one base away. The chain recombines TRBV20-1 with TRBJ2-7, with D perhaps TRBD2 (5 bases). The DNA end is more similar to TRBJ2-5, so the J call may be wrong. The CDR3 length is 14 residues. Germline loops: CDR1 DFQATT, CDR2 SNEGSKA (reference sequence). CDR3 DNA: TGCAGTGCTAGAGAAGCGGCGGGCTTGGAGACCCAGTACTTC. Protein sequence: CSAREAAGLETQYF.

The rearrangement joins TRBV7-6 to TRBJ2-3; tentative D call: TRBD2 (7 bases). This CDR3 comprises 18 residues. Germline loops: CDR1 SGHVS, CDR2 FNYEAQ. V was shortened by 5 bases and J by 3 bases, with 24 bases between the two germline ends. As DNA, the CDR3 is TGTGCCAGCAGCGCCCAAGGGAGGGGGAACTGGGGAACAGATACGCAGTATTTT. Translation gives CASSAQGRGNWGTDTQYF.

The gene calls are TRBV3-1 and TRBJ2-3; 9 positions match TRBD2. In germline, CDR1 is LGHDT, CDR2 YNNKEL (reference sequence). CDR3 length: 17 residues. The ends lost 0 bases at V and 6 bases at J; junction bases unmatched: 10. The DNA for the CDR3 is TGTGCCAGCAGCCAAGATATTGGCGGGGGGGCTTTGGATACGCAGTATTTT. It specifies CASSQDIGGGALDTQYF.

This clonotype has a handful of counts. An end of the junction differs from the germline gene, which may be a read error. The rearrangement uses TRBV5-1 and TRBJ2-6; the D gene is possibly TRBD1 (5 bases). From germline, CDR1 is SGHRS and CDR2 YFSETQ. This CDR3 has 15 amino acids. The CDR3: CASSLGPSGANALTF. As DNA, the CDR3 is TGCGCCAGCAGCTTGGGCCCATCTGGGGCCAACGCCCTGACTTTC.

V and J are TRBV7-2 and TRBJ2-1; TRBD2 aligns across 12 bases. The DNA end is a closer match to TRBJ2-7, so the J assignment may be wrong. This CDR3 has 19 residues. In germline, CDR1 is SGHTA, CDR2 FQGNSA. DNA of the CDR3: TGTGCCAGCAGCAAAAGGCCGACTAGCGGGAGTGTCTCCTACAATGAGCAGTACTTC. Amino acids: CASSKRPTSGSVSYNEQYF.

This clonotype was seen more than once but under ten times. This chain connects TRBV2 to TRBJ2-1; a possible D gene is TRBD2 (6 bases). Germline values: CDR1 SNHLY, CDR2 FYNNEI. The CDR3 sequence is 13 residues long. Trimming removed 6 bases from V and 9 bases from J, with 15 bases in between. CDR3 amino acids: CASSLRERGEQFF. CDR3 nucleotide sequence: TGTGCCAGCAGCCTCCGGGAGAGGGGTGAGCAGTTCTTC.

With respect to this clonotype: One junction end disagrees with the germline gene, perhaps due to a read error. The chain employs TRBV7-2 and TRBJ2-7, with 11 nucleotides matching TRBD1. The CDR3 consists of 13 residues. The germline V gene encodes CDR1 SGHTA and CDR2 FQGNSA. Here the CDR3 reads CVSGTGGSYEQYF. The CDR3 DNA reads as TGTGTCAGCGGGACAGGGGGTTCCTACGAGCAGTACTTC.

This clonotype was seen many times. The chain links TRBV4-1 to TRBJ1-1; tentatively, D is TRBD1 (5 bases). Trimming shortened V by 1 base and J by 4 bases, and 16 bases separated the two germline ends. This CDR3 has 16 residues. Per the germline V gene, CDR1 is MGHRA and CDR2 is YSYEKL. CDR3 nucleotide sequence: TGCGCCAGCAGCCAAGTGGAGGGAGAGGGGTCCACTGAAGCTTTCTTT. Translated: CASSQVEGEGSTEAFF.

In its sample, this clonotype was seen many times. The chain carries TRBV5-1 and TRBJ2-1; unclear D gene. Germline V gene sequence: CDR1 SGHRS, CDR2 YFSETQ. This CDR3 has 13 amino acids. V was pared by 3 bases and J by 4 bases, with 8 bases between. CDR3 protein: CASSYLGYNEQFF. The CDR3 bases are TGCGCCAGCAGCTACCTAGGGTACAATGAGCAGTTCTTC.

As regards this clonotype: One end of the junction varies from germline; a read error may be responsible. This rearrangement joins TRBV4-3 to TRBJ2-3; D is unclear. There are 15 residues in the CDR3. Germline assignment: CDR1 LGHNA and CDR2 YSLEER. CDR3 region: CASSQDSRLTDTRYF. CDR3 nucleotide sequence: TGCGCCAGCAGCCAAGATTCCCGTCTCACAGATACGCGGTATTTT.

This clonotype was picked up many times. The chain links TRBV12-5 to TRBJ2-4, with D unclear. This CDR3 spans 15 amino acids. Germline CDR1 LGHNT, CDR2 FRNRAP. The germline V and J ends were trimmed by 6 bases and 0 bases, with 12 bases remaining between them. The CDR3 is CASGSSELAKNIQYF. CDR3 nucleotides: TGTGCTAGTGGGTCATCCGAGCTAGCCAAAAACATTCAGTACTTC.

The chain uses TRBV20-1 and TRBJ2-1, with TRBD2 matching 8 bases. The CDR3 loop spans 16 amino acids. The germline V gene encodes CDR1 DFQATT and CDR2 SNEGSKA (reference sequence). V lost 6 bases, J lost 0 bases, and 10 bases stayed unmatched. In DNA, the CDR3 is TGCAGTGCCCGCGACTGGGCGGGGGGCTCCTACAATGAGCAGTTCTTC. Residues: CSARDWAGGSYNEQFF.

Ten or more counts support this clonotype. The chain has TRBV5-1 and TRBJ2-7; D might be TRBD1 (5 bases). The length of the CDR3 is 13 residues. Germline loops: CDR1 SGHRS, CDR2 YFSETQ. V gave up 0 bases and J gave up 12 bases, with 16 bases separating them. The CDR3, as DNA: TGCGCCAGCAGCTTGGGGCAGGGAATTGCTCGGTACTTC. It is translated as CASSLGQGIARYF.